This paragraph reports one TCR beta chain. TCRdb ran MiXCR on the 5' RACE reads and lists one entry per CDR3 protein. The table lists about 59,000 distinct CDR3 sequences, about 12% of them singletons. The data stem from a study of early T cells in non-severe SARS-CoV-2 infection. Trimming removed 0 bases from V and 10 bases from J, with 11 bases in between. From germline, CDR1 is SGHDN and CDR2 FVKESK. The CDR3 covers 13 residues. Sequencing was performed on whole blood, taken at baseline. The TCR was taken from an adult who was a healthcare worker with PCR-confirmed SARS-CoV-2 infection or an uninfected control (not recorded which). This rearrangement joins TRBV14 to TRBJ2-3; D uncertain. CDR3 sequence: CASSQDIPGPQYF. In nucleotides, the CDR3 is TGTGCCAGCAGCCAAGATATTCCAGGACCGCAGTATTTT. Combining the CDR3 with reference TRBV14 and TRBJ2-3 gives the whole variable domain EAGVTQFPSHSVIEKGQTVTLRCDPISGHDNLYWYRRVMGKEIKFLLHFVKESKQDESGMPNNRFLAERTGGTYSTLKVQPAELEDSGVYFCASSQDIPGPQYFGPGTRLTVL.